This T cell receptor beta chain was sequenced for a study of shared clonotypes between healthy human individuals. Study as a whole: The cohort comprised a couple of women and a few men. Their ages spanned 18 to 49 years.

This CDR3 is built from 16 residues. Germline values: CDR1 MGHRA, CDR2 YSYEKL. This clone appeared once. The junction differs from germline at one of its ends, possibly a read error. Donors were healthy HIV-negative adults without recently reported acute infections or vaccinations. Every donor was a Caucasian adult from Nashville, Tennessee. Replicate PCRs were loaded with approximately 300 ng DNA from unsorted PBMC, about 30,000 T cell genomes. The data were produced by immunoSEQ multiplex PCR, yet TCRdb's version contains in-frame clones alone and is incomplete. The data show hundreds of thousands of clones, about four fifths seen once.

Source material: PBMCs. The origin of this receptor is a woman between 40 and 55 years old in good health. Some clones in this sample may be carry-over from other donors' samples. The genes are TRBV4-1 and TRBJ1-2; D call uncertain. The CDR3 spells CASSQEVAIRGYGCTF. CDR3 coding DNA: TGCGCCAGCAGCCAAGAGGTAGCGATTCGAGGCTATGGCTGCACCTTC.